This record concerns one T cell receptor (beta chain) sequence. Trimming removed 5 bases from V and 2 bases from J; junction bases left unmatched: 10. Looked up from germline, CDR1 is SGHAT and CDR2 is FQNNGV. The CDR3 extends over 16 amino acids. These data come from a study of T-cell memory formation after mild COVID-19. Background on the study: Clustering of TCRs was largely donor specific.

TCRdb recomputed calls from the 5' RACE reads with MiXCR, one row per CDR3 protein. The table has 55,000 to 75,000 distinct CDR3 sequences, around a quarter seen once; the top ten hold roughly 47%. The rearrangement uses TRBV11-2 and TRBJ2-3; TRBD2 agrees at 7 bases. The sequencing input was PBMCs or a T cell subset sorted from them (not recorded which). This TCR came from a man aged 18-30 years who had mild COVID-19 (a few samples of this study predate the infection). Cell type and time point are not known. CDR3 bases: TGTGCCAGCAGCCAAGGGGCGGGGGTGAACACAGATACGCAGTATTTT. This gives the protein CASSQGAGVNTDTQYF.